These 10 T cell receptor beta chains were all obtained from the same sample, sequenced in a study of beta chain features in type 1 diabetes. Study results and caveats: Within each of all four CD4+ subsets, Type 1 diabetes patients had TCRB CDR3s that were moderately but significantly shorter.

TCRB transcripts that were expressed got sequenced, as all of the isolated RNA had been reverse transcribed. Sequencing used immunoSEQ multiplex PCR; TCRdb keeps in-frame clones, though not all of them. The table records about 160,000 clones, roughly 8% of them present only once. The antigens for these receptors are not known. The sample consisted of central memory CD4+ T cells from blood. The receptor source for this set is a woman younger than 35 with type 1 diabetes.

This clone was counted a few times. The rearrangement joins TRBV4-3 to TRBJ2-3; TRBD1 matches at 11 bases. The CDR3 is made up of 16 amino acids. V shed 2 bases, J shed 5 bases, and the junction held 6 bases outside the gene matches. CDR1 and CDR2 (germline): LGHNA, YSLEER. The CDR3 DNA reads TGCGCCAGCAGCCAAAGGGGACAGGGGGGGGGAGATACGCAGTATTTT. Translated, it gives CASSQRGQGGGDTQYF.

The table lists this clone with a few counts. The rearrangement joins TRBV11-3 to TRBJ2-3, with 8 bases matching TRBD1. CDR1 and CDR2 from the germline V gene are SGHNT and YENEEA. Losses at the gene ends were 5 bases for V and 1 base for J; bases not matched to a gene: 5. This CDR3 has 15 residues. The CDR3 nucleotides are TGTGCCAGCAGCATGGGACAGGCGGGCACAGATACGCAGTATTTT. It translates to CASSMGQAGTDTQYF.

CDR3 bases: TGTGCCAGTAGTAGGACTAGCGGGAGACATGAGCAGTTCTTC. It specifies CASSRTSGRHEQFF. V gene TRBV19 combines with J gene TRBJ2-1, with 13 bases aligning to TRBD2. Looked up from germline, CDR1 is LNHDA and CDR2 is SQIVND (reference sequence). The V gene end was trimmed by 4 bases and the J gene end by 8 bases; junction bases not matched to a gene: 2. This CDR3 spans 14 amino acids.

This clone has more than one count but fewer than ten. The chain links TRBV30 to TRBJ2-2; possibly TRBD2 for D (6 bases). V lost 3 bases and J 8 bases, leaving 16 bases between the germline ends. This CDR3 contains 14 residues. In germline, CDR1 is GTSNPN, CDR2 SVGIG (reference sequence). CDR3 amino acids: CAWSAGLAIGELFF. The CDR3 DNA follows: TGTGCCTGGAGCGCGGGGCTAGCAATAGGGGAGCTGTTTTTT.

V gene TRBV19 combines with J gene TRBJ1-2; unclear D gene. V lost 1 base to trimming and J lost 5 bases, with 11 bases between them. The CDR3 extends over 14 amino acids. From germline, CDR1 is LNHDA and CDR2 SQIVND (reference sequence). This CDR3 reads CASSIAQAEYGYTF. Here the CDR3 DNA reads TGTGCCAGTAGTATAGCTCAAGCGGAATATGGCTACACCTTC.

The chain is built from TRBV18 and TRBJ1-6, with 11 positions matching TRBD1. The CDR3 runs 16 residues. V trimming: 4 bases; J trimming: 10 bases; junction bases outside the gene matches: 9. The germline V gene has CDR1 KGHSH and CDR2 LQKENI. The CDR3 loop reads CASSLTGTGGLSPLHF. DNA for the CDR3: TGTGCCAGCTCACTCACCGGGACAGGGGGTTTGTCACCCCTCCACTTT.

The rearrangement uses TRBV6-5 and TRBJ2-1; D is unclear. The CDR3 extends over 14 amino acids. The V end was cut by 2 bases, the J end by 3 bases, with 8 bases between. The germline CDR1 and CDR2 sequences are MNHEY and SVGAGI. The CDR3 protein is CASSYLGDYNEQFF. In DNA, the CDR3 is TGTGCCAGCAGTTACCTGGGCGACTACAATGAGCAGTTCTTC.

This clone has just a few counts. CDR3 sequence (DNA): TGTGCCAGCGGCACAAACCTAGGCCAAGAGACCCAGTACTTC. This translates into CASGTNLGQETQYF. J is TRBJ2-5 and V is TRBV7-6, with D unclear. The V end was cut by 8 bases, the J end by 1 base, with 14 bases between. The CDR3 contains 14 residues. Per germline, CDR1 SGHVS and CDR2 FNYEAQ.

The chain is built from TRBV5-1 and TRBJ2-5, with 12 nucleotides matching TRBD1. CDR3 length equals 14 residues. V gave up 4 bases and J gave up 5 bases; unmatched junction bases: 3. Per the germline V gene, CDR1 is SGHRS and CDR2 is YFSETQ. For the CDR3, the DNA is TGCGCCAGCAGCCTGGGACAGGGGGCGGAGACCCAGTACTTC. This encodes CASSLGQGAETQYF. Full variable domain (missing parts from reference TRBV5-1 and TRBJ2-5): KAGVTQTPRYLIKTRGQQVTLSCSPISGHRSVSWYQQTPGQGLQFLFEYFSETQRNKGNFPGRFSGRQFSNSRSEMNVSTLELGDSALYLCASSLGQGAETQYFGPGTRLLVL.

As concerns this clone: Other DNA sequences from this sample encode an identical CDR3 as well. The genes are TRBV18 and TRBJ2-6, with a weak D call TRBD1 (6 bases). The V and J ends lost 1 base and 2 bases respectively, with 6 bases between them. The CDR3 loop spans 15 amino acids. Germline assignment: CDR1 KGHSH and CDR2 LQKENI. The DNA for the CDR3 is TGTGCCAGCTCACCACAGGGGGCTGGGGCCAACGTCCTGACTTTC. The encoded protein is CASSPQGAGANVLTF. The complete variable domain, with remaining parts taken from reference TRBV18 and TRBJ2-6, reads NAGVMQNPRHLVRRRGQEARLRCSPMKGHSHVYWYRQLPEEGLKFMVYLQKENIIDESGMPKERFSAEFPKEGPSILRIQQVVRGDSAAYFCASSPQGAGANVLTFGAGSRLTVL.